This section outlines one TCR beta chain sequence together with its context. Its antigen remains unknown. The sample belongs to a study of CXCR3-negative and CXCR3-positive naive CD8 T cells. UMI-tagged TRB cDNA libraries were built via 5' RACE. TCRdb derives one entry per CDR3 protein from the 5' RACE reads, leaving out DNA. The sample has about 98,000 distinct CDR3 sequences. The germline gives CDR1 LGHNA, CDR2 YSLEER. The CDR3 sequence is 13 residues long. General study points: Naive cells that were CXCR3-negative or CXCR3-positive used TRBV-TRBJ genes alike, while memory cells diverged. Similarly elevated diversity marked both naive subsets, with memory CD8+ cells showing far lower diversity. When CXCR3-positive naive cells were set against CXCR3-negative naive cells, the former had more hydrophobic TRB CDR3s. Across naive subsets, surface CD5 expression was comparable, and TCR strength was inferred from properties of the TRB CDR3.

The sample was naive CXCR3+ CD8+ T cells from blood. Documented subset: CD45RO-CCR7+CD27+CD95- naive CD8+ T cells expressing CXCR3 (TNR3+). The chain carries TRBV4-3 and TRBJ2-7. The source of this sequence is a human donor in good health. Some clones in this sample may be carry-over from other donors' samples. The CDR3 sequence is CASSQARWDEQYF.